The clone carrying this TCR beta chain showed up just a few times. Its target is unknown. The data were obtained in a study of blood T cells in healthy people across ages. Study context: For every two T cells, template switching captured about one barcoded beta molecule.

The second PCR ran about 6 to 11 cycles with a sample-barcoded 5' primer and J-beta primers. Via MiXCR, TCRdb re-called the 5' RACE reads, giving one row per CDR3 protein. Of hundreds of thousands of distinct CDR3 sequences in the sample, roughly 34% were seen once. No fewer than 5.5 micrograms of total RNA were isolated from every sample. Findings and limits, study-wide: Naive T cell percentage and TCR beta diversity correlated strongly. The recorded TCR beta diversity per million T cells decreased in a roughly linear manner with age.

The CDR3 length is 13 residues. Trimming shortened V by 0 bases and J by 8 bases, and 8 bases separated the two germline ends. Germline CDR1 reads SGDLS; CDR2 reads YYNGEE. What was sequenced was blood. J is TRBJ1-4 and V is TRBV9; D call uncertain. The sequence was collected from a man between 18 and 29 years old in good health. The CDR3 reads CASSVDPEEKLFF. CDR3 coding DNA: TGTGCCAGCAGCGTAGACCCGGAGGAAAAACTGTTTTTT.